The clone carrying this T cell receptor (beta chain) was seen a single time. Its antigen is currently unknown. This sample was taken from a study of blood T cells in healthy people across ages. Study-level findings and limits: TCR beta diversity per million T cells fell roughly linearly with age.

Sample-barcoded 5' priming and a J-beta primer mix drove a second PCR of roughly 6 to 12 cycles. Tags on each cDNA molecule came from a template-switch adaptor with 12 random nucleotides. TCRdb independently ran MiXCR on the 5' RACE reads; one entry per CDR3 protein. The data show some 900,000 distinct CDR3 sequences, roughly 52% seen once. This CDR3 region has 17 residues. The junction had 14 bases not matched to a gene; V was cut back by 7 bases and J by 4 bases. Germline V gene sequence: CDR1 SGHTA, CDR2 FQGNSA. About 10 milliliters was the volume of peripheral blood drawn from each donor. This clonotype was sampled from a man aged 30-40 years in good health. The V call is TRBV7-2, the J call TRBJ2-3; 10 bases map to TRBD2. The sample taken for sequencing was blood. CDR3 sequence: CASTSPLAGQTSDTQYF. DNA of the CDR3: TGTGCCAGCACCTCCCCACTAGCGGGACAAACCTCAGATACGCAGTATTTT. Together with reference TRBV7-2 and TRBJ2-3, the CDR3 gives the full variable domain: GAGVSQSPSNKVTEKGKDVELRCDPISGHTALYWYRQSLGQGLEFLIYFQGNSAPDKSGLPSDRFSAERTGGSVSTLTIQRTQQEDSAVYLCASTSPLAGQTSDTQYFGPGTRLTVL.